The clone carrying this T cell receptor (beta chain) was seen only a few times. The CDR3 spans 15 residues. J was trimmed by 1 base and V by 2 bases; bases with no gene match: 3. In germline, CDR1 is SGHDN, CDR2 FVKESK. Each CDR3 protein gets one entry after TCRdb re-called the 5' RACE reads with MiXCR. This repertoire shows 300,000 to 400,000 distinct CDR3 sequences, 25% to 30% found once; its top ten account for roughly 12%. This record comes from a study of T-cell memory formation after mild COVID-19. The chain carries TRBV14 and TRBJ1-1; 8 bases are a match to TRBD1. This clonotype was obtained from an adult woman who had mild COVID-19 (a few samples of this study predate the infection). Cell type and time point are not known. Sequencing was done on a sample of PBMCs or a T cell subset sorted from them (not recorded which). The CDR3 DNA reads as TGTGCCAGCAGCCAACGGACAGGGACGAACACTGAAGCTTTCTTT. It encodes CASSQRTGTNTEAFF.